These 5 T cell receptor beta chains share one sample of origin, sequenced in a study of blood T cell repertoires in COVID-19 (dated by TCRdb to about 2020). The library relied on the immunoSEQ multiplex PCR assay. TCRdb holds this immuneACCESS table with in-frame rearrangements only. Some clones are missing; in checked studies, unresolved V genes explain under half, and the rest has no known cause. This sample holds 90,000 to 100,000 clones; roughly 80% were observed only once. Together, the top ten hold approximately 12% of the sample. Input material: peripheral blood. These receptors were collected from a woman aged 80 or older with acute or convalescent COVID-19.

J is TRBJ1-3 and V is TRBV5-4, with D perhaps TRBD1 (6 bases). Germline loops: CDR1 SGHNT, CDR2 YYREEE (reference sequence). Trimming cost V 4 bases and J 7 bases, with 12 bases left between them. The CDR3 is made up of 13 amino acids. The CDR3 loop reads CASSRTGWNTIYF. In nucleotides, the CDR3 is TGTGCCAGCAGCAGAACAGGGTGGAACACCATATATTTT.

This rearrangement joins TRBV28 to TRBJ1-1, with D unresolved. Trimming removed 6 bases at V and 1 base at J, with 9 bases between. This CDR3 is built from 13 residues. The germline V gene has CDR1 MDHEN and CDR2 SYDVKM. The CDR3 here is CASSPSWNTEAFF. The CDR3 nucleotides read TGTGCCAGCAGCCCCTCCTGGAACACTGAAGCTTTCTTT.

The sample holds one count of this clone. J is TRBJ2-7 and V is TRBV4-1; possible D gene TRBD2, 5 bases. Trimming pared 0 bases from V and 12 bases from J, leaving 18 bases between. The CDR3 spans 14 residues. Germline CDR1 is MGHRA and CDR2 is YSYEKL. This CDR3 is CASSQDPVRTVRYF. The CDR3 DNA reads TGCGCCAGCAGCCAAGATCCAGTGAGGACTGTAAGGTACTTC.

The rearrangement uses TRBV6-2 or TRBV6-3 and TRBJ1-5; tentative D call: TRBD1 (5 bases). Germline V CDR1 and CDR2: MNHEY, SVGEGT. The CDR3 is made up of 14 amino acids. V was clipped by 4 bases and J by 6 bases, with 13 bases between them. The CDR3 sequence is CASSFASGGQPQHF. The CDR3 nucleotides are TGTGCCAGCAGTTTTGCGTCGGGGGGTCAGCCCCAGCATTTT.

This clone was recorded a few times. This chain uses TRBV29-1 with TRBJ1-2; D gene unclear. The CDR3 totals 12 residues. The V and J ends lost 6 bases and 3 bases respectively, with 11 bases between them. CDR1 SQVTM and CDR2 ANQGSEA come from the germline V gene. Here the CDR3 DNA reads TGCAGCGTGCCCGGTCTAGACTATGGCTACACCTTC. Its protein is CSVPGLDYGYTF.